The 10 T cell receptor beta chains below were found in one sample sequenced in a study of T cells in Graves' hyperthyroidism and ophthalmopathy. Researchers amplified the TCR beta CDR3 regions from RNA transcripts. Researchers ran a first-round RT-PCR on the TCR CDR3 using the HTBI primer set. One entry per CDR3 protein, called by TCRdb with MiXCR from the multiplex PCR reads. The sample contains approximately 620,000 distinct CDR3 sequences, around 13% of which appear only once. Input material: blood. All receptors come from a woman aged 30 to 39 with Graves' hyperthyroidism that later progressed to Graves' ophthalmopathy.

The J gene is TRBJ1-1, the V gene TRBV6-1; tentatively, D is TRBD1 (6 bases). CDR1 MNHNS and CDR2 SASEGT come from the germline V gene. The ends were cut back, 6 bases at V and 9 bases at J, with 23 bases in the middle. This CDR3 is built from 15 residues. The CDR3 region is CASRENSGTRPKAFF. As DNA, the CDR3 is TGTGCCAGCAGAGAGAACTCGGGGACACGGCCTAAAGCTTTCTTT.

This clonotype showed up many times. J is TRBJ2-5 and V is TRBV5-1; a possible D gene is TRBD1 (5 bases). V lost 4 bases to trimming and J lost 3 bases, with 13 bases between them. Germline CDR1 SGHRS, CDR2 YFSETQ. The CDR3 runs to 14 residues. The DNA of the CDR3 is TGCGCCAGCAGCCCTGACAGAGAGAAAGAGACCCAGTACTTC. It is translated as CASSPDREKETQYF.

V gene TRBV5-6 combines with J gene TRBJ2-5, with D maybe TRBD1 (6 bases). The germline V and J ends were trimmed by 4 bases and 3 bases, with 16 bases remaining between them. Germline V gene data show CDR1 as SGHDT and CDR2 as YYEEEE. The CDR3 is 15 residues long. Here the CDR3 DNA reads TGTGCCAGCAGCCCCGGGACAACCACCAAAGAGACCCAGTACTTC. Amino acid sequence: CASSPGTTTKETQYF.

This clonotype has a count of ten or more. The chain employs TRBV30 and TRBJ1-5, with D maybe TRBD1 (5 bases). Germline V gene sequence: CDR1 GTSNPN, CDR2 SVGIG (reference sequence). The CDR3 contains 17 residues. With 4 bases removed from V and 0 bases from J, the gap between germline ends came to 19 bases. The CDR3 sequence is CAWTQGTITDSNQPQHF. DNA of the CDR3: TGTGCCTGGACCCAGGGCACAATAACCGATAGCAATCAGCCCCAGCATTTT.

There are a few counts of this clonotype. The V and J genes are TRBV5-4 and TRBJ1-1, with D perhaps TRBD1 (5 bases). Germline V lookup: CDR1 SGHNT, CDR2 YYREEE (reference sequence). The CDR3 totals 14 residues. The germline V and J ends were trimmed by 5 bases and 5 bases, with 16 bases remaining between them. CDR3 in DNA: TGTGCCAGCAGGTTTCAGGGTGGAGGTACTGAAGCTTTCTTT. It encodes CASRFQGGGTEAFF.

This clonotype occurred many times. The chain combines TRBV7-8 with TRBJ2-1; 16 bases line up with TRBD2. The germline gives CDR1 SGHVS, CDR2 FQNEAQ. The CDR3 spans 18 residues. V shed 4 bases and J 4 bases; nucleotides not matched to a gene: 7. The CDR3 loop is CASSYPGTSGREYNEQFF. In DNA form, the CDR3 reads TGTGCCAGCAGCTATCCCGGGACTAGCGGGAGGGAGTACAATGAGCAGTTCTTC.

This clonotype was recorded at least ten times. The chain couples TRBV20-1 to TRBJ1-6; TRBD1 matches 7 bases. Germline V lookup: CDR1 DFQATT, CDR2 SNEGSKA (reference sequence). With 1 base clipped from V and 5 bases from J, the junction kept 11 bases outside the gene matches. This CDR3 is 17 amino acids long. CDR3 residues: CSARVLGDSYDNSPLHF. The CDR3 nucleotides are TGCAGTGCTAGAGTGTTGGGGGACAGCTATGATAATTCACCCCTCCACTTT.

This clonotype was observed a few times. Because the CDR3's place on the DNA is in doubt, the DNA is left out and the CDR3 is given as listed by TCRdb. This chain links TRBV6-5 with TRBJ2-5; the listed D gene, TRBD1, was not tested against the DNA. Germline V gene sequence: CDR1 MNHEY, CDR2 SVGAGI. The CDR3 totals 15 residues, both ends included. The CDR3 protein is CASILATVRMETQYF.

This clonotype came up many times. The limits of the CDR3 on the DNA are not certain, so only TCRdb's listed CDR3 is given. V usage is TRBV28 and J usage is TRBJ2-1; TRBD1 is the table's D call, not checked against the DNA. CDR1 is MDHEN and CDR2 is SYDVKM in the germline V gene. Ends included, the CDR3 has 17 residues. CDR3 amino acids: CASSTSGHVSSYNEQFF.

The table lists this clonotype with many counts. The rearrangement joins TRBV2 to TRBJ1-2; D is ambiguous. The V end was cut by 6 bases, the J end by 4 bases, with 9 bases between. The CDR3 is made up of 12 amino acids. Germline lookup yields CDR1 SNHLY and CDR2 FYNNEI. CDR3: CASRDGGYGYTF. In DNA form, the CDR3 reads TGTGCCAGCAGAGACGGCGGCTATGGCTACACCTTC.